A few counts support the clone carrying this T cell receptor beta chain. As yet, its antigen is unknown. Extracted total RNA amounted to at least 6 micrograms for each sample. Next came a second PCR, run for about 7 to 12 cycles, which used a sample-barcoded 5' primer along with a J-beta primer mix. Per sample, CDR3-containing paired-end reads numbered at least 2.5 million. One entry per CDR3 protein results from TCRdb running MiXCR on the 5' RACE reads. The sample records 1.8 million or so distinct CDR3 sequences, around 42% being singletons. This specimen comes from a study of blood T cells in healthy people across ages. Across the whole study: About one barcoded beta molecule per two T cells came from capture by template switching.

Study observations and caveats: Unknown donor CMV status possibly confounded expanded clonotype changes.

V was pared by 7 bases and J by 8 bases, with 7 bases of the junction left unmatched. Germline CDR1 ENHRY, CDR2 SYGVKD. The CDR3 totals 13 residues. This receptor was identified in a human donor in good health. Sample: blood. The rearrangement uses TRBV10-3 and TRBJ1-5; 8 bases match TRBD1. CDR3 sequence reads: CAITDRGGEPQHF. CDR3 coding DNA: TGTGCCATCACAGACAGGGGCGGAGAGCCCCAGCATTTT.